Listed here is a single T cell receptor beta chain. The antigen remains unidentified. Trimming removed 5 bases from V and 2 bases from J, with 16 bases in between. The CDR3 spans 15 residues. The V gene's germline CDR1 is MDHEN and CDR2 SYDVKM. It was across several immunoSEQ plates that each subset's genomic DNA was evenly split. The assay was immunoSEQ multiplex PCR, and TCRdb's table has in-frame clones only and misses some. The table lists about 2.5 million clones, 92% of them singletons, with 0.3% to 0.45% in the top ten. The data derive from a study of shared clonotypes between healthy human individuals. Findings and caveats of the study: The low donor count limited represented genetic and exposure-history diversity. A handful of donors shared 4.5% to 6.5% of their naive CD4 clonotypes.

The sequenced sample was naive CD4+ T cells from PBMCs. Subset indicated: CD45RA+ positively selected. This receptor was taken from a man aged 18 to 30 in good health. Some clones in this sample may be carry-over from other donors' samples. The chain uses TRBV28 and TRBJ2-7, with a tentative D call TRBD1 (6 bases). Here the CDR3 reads CASSKGVEATYEQYF. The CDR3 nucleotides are TGTGCCAGCAGTAAGGGGGTCGAAGCGACCTACGAGCAGTACTTC.